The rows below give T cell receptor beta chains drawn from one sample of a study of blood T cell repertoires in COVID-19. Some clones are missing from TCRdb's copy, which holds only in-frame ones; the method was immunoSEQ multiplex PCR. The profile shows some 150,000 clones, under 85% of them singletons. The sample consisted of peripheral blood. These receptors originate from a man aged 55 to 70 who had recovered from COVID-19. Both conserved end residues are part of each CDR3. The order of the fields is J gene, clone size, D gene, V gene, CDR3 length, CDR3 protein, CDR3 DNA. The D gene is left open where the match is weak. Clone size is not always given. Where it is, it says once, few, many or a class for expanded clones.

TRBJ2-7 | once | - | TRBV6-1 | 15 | CASSDVRTGTYEQYF | TGTGCCAGCAGTGACGTACGAACAGGAACCTACGAGCAGTACTTC
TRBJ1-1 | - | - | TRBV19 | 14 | CASSIEDSNTEAFF | TGTGCCAGTAGTATAGAGGACAGCAACACTGAAGCTTTCTTT
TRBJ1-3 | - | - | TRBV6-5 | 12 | CASSSQGNTIYF | TGTGCCAGCAGTAGTCAGGGAAACACCATATATTTT
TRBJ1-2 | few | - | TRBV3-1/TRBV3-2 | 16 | CASSPPLDSFVRGYTF | TGTGCCAGCAGCCCGCCCCTCGACAGTTTCGTGCGTGGCTACACCTTC
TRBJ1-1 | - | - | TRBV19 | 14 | CASSTGQLNTEAFF | TGTGCCAGTAGTACAGGACAGTTGAACACTGAAGCTTTCTTT
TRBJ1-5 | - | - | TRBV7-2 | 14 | CASSLLGSEGPQHF | TGTGCCAGCAGCTTACTAGGGAGCGAGGGGCCCCAGCATTTT
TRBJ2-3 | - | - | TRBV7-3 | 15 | CASSLNSGSADTQYF | TGTGCCAGCAGCTTAAATTCTGGTAGCGCAGATACGCAGTATTTT
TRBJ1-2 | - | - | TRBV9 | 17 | CASSVVGRGGAVDGYTF | TGTGCCAGCAGCGTAGTGGGAAGGGGGGGCGCGGTTGATGGCTACACCTTC
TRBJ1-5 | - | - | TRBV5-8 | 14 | CASSLTYSNQPQHF | TGTGCCAGCAGCCTTACTTATAGCAATCAGCCCCAGCATTTT
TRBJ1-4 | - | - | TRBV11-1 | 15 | CASSLGDATNEKLFF | TGTGCCAGCAGCTTGGGAGACGCAACTAATGAAAAACTGTTTTTT
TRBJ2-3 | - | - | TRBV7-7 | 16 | CASSPRGAWGTDTQYF | TGTGCTAGCAGCCCCAGGGGGGCCTGGGGCACAGATACGCAGTATTTT
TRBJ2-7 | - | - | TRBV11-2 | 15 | CASSFMGLISYEQYF | TGTGCCAGCAGCTTCATGGGACTGATCTCCTACGAGCAGTACTTC
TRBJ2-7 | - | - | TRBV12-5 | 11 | CASGSRYEQYF | TGTGCTAGTGGTTCCCGGTATGAGCAGTACTTC
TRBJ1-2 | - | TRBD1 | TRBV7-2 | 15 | CASSPRTGTPYGYTF | TGTGCCAGCAGCCCTCGGACAGGGACCCCCTATGGCTACACCTTC
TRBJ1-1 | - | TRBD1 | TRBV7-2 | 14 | CASSSGRGSRGAFF | TGTGCCAGCAGCTCCGGAAGGGGCTCCAGGGGGGCTTTCTTT